This T cell receptor beta chain was recorded in a study of control samples from healthy donors and cancer patients (dated by TCRdb to 2018 to 2020). Concerning this clone: Its antigen is unknown. No quality values exist for individual bases; no much larger clone is one base distant.

From V the trimming removes 6 bases and from J it removes 3 bases, while the gene matches leave 5 bases of the junction unaccounted for. The CDR3 sequence holds 13 residues, the cysteine and phenylalanine included. Solely the CDR3 DNA is kept, with 39 bases framed from the first base. From a lookup of the germline V gene (reference sequence), CDR1 and CDR2 are LNHNV and YYDKDF. The method was the immunoSEQ multiplex PCR assay. TCRdb carries this immuneACCESS record with in-frame sequences only. Its versions omit some clonotypes, under half of them owing to an unresolved V gene in the studies checked, with the rest unexplained. The sample contains 210,000 or so clones, around 93% of them found a single time. The ten largest clones add up to less than 2% of the sample.

The clonotype comes from a man aged 30 to 45 in good health. Sequenced input: blood. The V gene is TRBV15 and the J gene is TRBJ2-7; TRBD2 lines up with 7 middle nucleotides. The DNA reads TGTGCCACCAGGACGCGGGGGAACTACGAGCAGTACTTC. It translates to CATRTRGNYEQYF.